This record concerns one TCR beta chain sequence. This sample stems from a study of blood T cell repertoires in COVID-19. The wider study: Acute-phase and convalescent COVID-19 samples originated in the United States, Italy and Spain. PBMCs, B-cell-depleted T cells, or T cells provided the cDNA or gDNA that made up the material.

Germline values: CDR1 MNHEY, CDR2 SMNVEV (reference sequence). The CDR3 has 15 amino acids. V was clipped by 3 bases and J by 7 bases; unmatched bases: 7. TCRdb's copy holds only in-frame clones and misses some; the assay was immunoSEQ multiplex PCR. This sample has some 90,000 clones, with 80% to 90% found just once. The origin of this receptor is an elderly woman with active COVID-19. The gene calls are TRBV27 and TRBJ1-4, with TRBD1 matching 8 bases. Sequencing was carried out using peripheral blood. CDR3 nucleotides: TGTGCCAGCAGTTTTGCCGGGACAGGCGGTGAAAAACTGTTTTTT. It codes for CASSFAGTGGEKLFF.